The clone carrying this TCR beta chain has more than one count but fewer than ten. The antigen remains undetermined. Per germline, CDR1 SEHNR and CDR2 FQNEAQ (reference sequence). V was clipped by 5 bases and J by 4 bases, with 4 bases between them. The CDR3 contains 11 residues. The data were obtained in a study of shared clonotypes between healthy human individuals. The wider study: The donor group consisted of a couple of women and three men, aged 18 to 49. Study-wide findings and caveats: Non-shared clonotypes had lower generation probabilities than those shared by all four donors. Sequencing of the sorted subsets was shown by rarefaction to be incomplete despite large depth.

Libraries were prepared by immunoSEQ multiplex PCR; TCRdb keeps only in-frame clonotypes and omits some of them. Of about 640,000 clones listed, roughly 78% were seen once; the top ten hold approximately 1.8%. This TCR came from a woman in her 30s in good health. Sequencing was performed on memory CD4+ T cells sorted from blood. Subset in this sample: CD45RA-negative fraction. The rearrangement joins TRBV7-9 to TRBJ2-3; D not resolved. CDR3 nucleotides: TGTGCCAGCAGCATCTCAGATACGCAGTATTTT. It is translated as CASSISDTQYF.